This T cell receptor beta chain appears in the sequencing data of a study of cytomegalovirus exposure and HLA in healthy donors. Comments on this clone: Its cognate antigen is unknown.

Study conclusions and caveats: Among TCR beta chains, those listed as cytomegalovirus-associated numbered under 200. Later analysis demonstrated an association between a missense DCLRE1C variant and TCR beta V- and J-gene trimming. In terms of immune exposure information, only CMV serostatus was available.

V was pared by 2 bases and J by 3 bases, with 11 bases between. Per germline, CDR1 SGHAT and CDR2 FQNNGV. The CDR3 is made up of 15 amino acids. Amplification used 60 Vbeta primers and 13 Jbeta primers. Method: immunoSEQ multiplex PCR; TCRdb's copy keeps in-frame clones and lacks some. In all, the sample yields about 130,000 clones. The chain combines TRBV11-2 with TRBJ1-5; TRBD1 is a possible D gene (6 bases). The sequence was collected from a man between 18 and 35 years old in good health and CMV-seronegative. Sequencing input: PBMCs. The CDR3 sequence is CASSLNAGVNQPQHF. The DNA of the CDR3 is TGTGCCAGCAGCTTAAATGCAGGGGTCAATCAGCCCCAGCATTTT.